The source of this TCR beta chain is a study of T cell repertoires and Cas9 in healthy adults. Study summary: Characterization of SpCas9-reactive CD4 and CD8 T cells covered multi-effector potency, cytotoxicity and lineage. The study, taken as a whole, reports: SpCas9-reactive effector T cells were reportedly restrained in vitro by SpCas9-reactive regulatory T cells.

Worth noting for this clone: What it recognizes is unknown.

Clones were read by immunoSEQ multiplex PCR, and TCRdb kept only the in-frame ones, dropping some. The repertoire holds more than 20,000 clones, around 93% seen once, with about 0.87% in the top ten. V lost 1 base, J lost 3 bases, and 10 bases stayed unmatched. There are 17 residues in the CDR3. CDR1 and CDR2 from the germline V gene are SGHAT and FQNNGV. This receptor was obtained from a human donor in good health. The specimen sequenced was CD4+ effector T cells (CD127+, CD25-, CD137-, CD154-) from PBMCs; culture status not recorded. This rearrangement joins TRBV11-2 to TRBJ2-5; 8 bases line up with TRBD2. Here the CDR3 reads CASSLVSRGVAEETQYF. The CDR3 DNA sequence: TGTGCCAGCAGCTTAGTCTCGCGGGGGGTGGCGGAAGAGACCCAGTACTTC. The complete variable domain, with remaining parts taken from reference TRBV11-2 and TRBJ2-5, reads EAGVAQSPRYKIIEKRQSVAFWCNPISGHATLYWYQQILGQGPKLLIQFQNNGVVDDSQLPKDRFSAERLKGVDSTLKIQPAKLEDSAVYLCASSLVSRGVAEETQYFGPGTRLLVL.